These T cell receptor beta chains were read from a single sample in a study of blood T cell repertoires in COVID-19. Data came from immunoSEQ multiplex PCR; TCRdb stores just in-frame clones and leaves some out. The sample carries some 290,000 clones, less than 90% recorded once. Sequenced: peripheral blood. The source is a man aged 60 to 69 who had recovered from COVID-19. Each CDR3 is given with its conserved first and last residue. The order of the fields is J gene, V gene, clone size, D gene, CDR3 DNA, CDR3 protein. A D gene is named only where the DNA matches it firmly. The size field is filled for only some rows; it gives once, few, many or a size class.

TRBJ1-6 | TRBV11-2 | few | TRBD1 | TGTGCCAGCAGCTTAGGGACAGGGAATTCACCCCTCCACTTT | CASSLGTGNSPLHF
TRBJ1-2 | TRBV6-5 | - | - | TGTGCCAGCAGGACGGGGGAATATGGCTACACCTTC | CASRTGEYGYTF
TRBJ1-2 | TRBV5-4 | few | - | TGTGCCAGCAGCCAGGGGCCAGGGAATGGCTACACCTTC | CASSQGPGNGYTF
TRBJ1-1 | TRBV18 | once | - | TGTGCCAGCTCACCACCATCGGGAACTGAAGCTTTCTTT | CASSPPSGTEAFF
TRBJ1-6 | TRBV6-5 | - | TRBD1 | TGTGCCAGCAGGGGACAGGGGAGGCCCCTCCACTTT | CASRGQGRPLHF
TRBJ1-4 | TRBV4-1 | - | - | TGCGCCAGCAGCTCTGTAGGCCAGGGAAATGAAAAACTGTTTTTT | CASSSVGQGNEKLFF
TRBJ1-4 | TRBV5-4 | - | - | TGTGCCAGCAGCTTGATCGGGGCGGGGGATGAAAAACTGTTTTTT | CASSLIGAGDEKLFF
TRBJ1-1 | TRBV5-4 | - | - | TGTGCCAGCAGCTCAGTAGGGACTGCCGCGGCTTGGGCTGAAGCTTTCTTT | CASSSVGTAAAWAEAFF
TRBJ2-7 | TRBV5-5 | - | - | TGTGCCAGCAGCTTGGCCACTACCTACGAGCAGTACTTC | CASSLATTYEQYF
TRBJ1-6 | TRBV10-3 | once | - | TGTGCCATCAGCAGGAATGAGGGGACTTCATCACCCCTCCACTTT | CAISRNEGTSSPLHF
TRBJ2-1 | TRBV5-1 | - | - | TGCGCCAGCAGCAAAGCCACTCCGGGACTCCAATCTGGGCAGTTCTTC | CASSKATPGLQSGQFF
TRBJ2-3 | TRBV5-1 | - | TRBD2 | TGCGCCAGCAGCCAGAGAACGCGGCCAGGGAGGGGTGGAACAGATACGCAGTATTTT | CASSQRTRPGRGGTDTQYF
TRBJ2-3 | TRBV3-1/TRBV3-2 | - | TRBD2 | TGTGCCAGCAGCCAAGCGGGAGGGCCCGCAGATACGCAGTATTTT | CASSQAGGPADTQYF
TRBJ2-7 | TRBV6-1 | - | TRBD2 | TGTGCCAGCAGTGTGAGGGCGGGAGGGCCCGCCTACGAGCAGTACTTC | CASSVRAGGPAYEQYF
TRBJ2-4 | TRBV28 | once | TRBD1 | TGTGCCAGCAGCCGACAGGGGGCAGCCAAAAACATTCAGTACTTC | CASSRQGAAKNIQYF
TRBJ1-6 | TRBV18 | - | TRBD1 | TGTGCCAGCTCACTTTCGGGGACAGGAGGAAATTCACCCCTCCACTTT | CASSLSGTGGNSPLHF
TRBJ2-2 | TRBV7-8 | - | - | TGTGCCAGCAGCTCCCGTGGGGGGGCCAACACCGGGGAGCTGTTTTTT | CASSSRGGANTGELFF
TRBJ1-4 | TRBV7-9 | - | - | TGTGCCAGCAGCTCAGATGCAACTAATGAAAAACTGTTTTTT | CASSSDATNEKLFF
TRBJ2-7 | TRBV7-9 | - | TRBD2 | TGTGCCACCACTAGCGCGAACCCCTACGAGCAGTACTTC | CATTSANPYEQYF
TRBJ1-1 | TRBV19 | - | TRBD1 | TGTGCCAGTAGTTATTGGGACAGGGGAATAATTACTGAAGCTTTCTTT | CASSYWDRGIITEAFF
TRBJ2-5 | TRBV7-2 | - | - | TGTGCCAGCAGCCCCCCCGGGCAAGAGACCCAGTACTTC | CASSPPGQETQYF
TRBJ1-2 | TRBV2 | - | - | TGTGCCAGCAGTGGGGGACTTAACTATGGCTACACCTTC | CASSGGLNYGYTF
TRBJ1-1 | TRBV19 | - | - | TGTGCCAGTAGTTACAACTATGGGACAAACACTGAAGCTTTCTTT | CASSYNYGTNTEAFF
TRBJ2-1 | TRBV9 | - | - | TGTGCCAGCAGCCCATCGACGGGCAATGAGCAGTTCTTC | CASSPSTGNEQFF
TRBJ1-3 | TRBV5-1 | - | TRBD1 | TGCGCCAGCAGCTTGGTGGGACAGAGGAGTGCGGGTAACACCATATATTTT | CASSLVGQRSAGNTIYF
TRBJ2-7 | TRBV27 | - | TRBD2 | TGTGCCAGCAGTTTATCTTGGGGGGGGGACTCCTACGAGCAGTACTTC | CASSLSWGGDSYEQYF
TRBJ2-7 | TRBV6-6 | - | TRBD1 | TGTGCCAGCAGTTACTCTCAACCGAGACAGGGGTACGAGCAGTACTTC | CASSYSQPRQGYEQYF
TRBJ2-6 | TRBV28 | - | TRBD1 | TGTGCCAGCAGTGCTGGGACAGCCTCTGGGGCCAACGTCCTGACTTTC | CASSAGTASGANVLTF